This TCR beta chain was sequenced during a study of cytomegalovirus exposure and HLA in healthy donors. The PCR employed 60 Vbeta primers together with 13 Jbeta primers. The assay was immunoSEQ multiplex PCR, and TCRdb's table has in-frame clones only and misses some. The repertoire holds around 150,000 clones, approximately 80% seen once, with 4% to 5.5% in the top ten. Study-level results: According to the study, roughly 160 TCR beta chains were cytomegalovirus-associated. When analyzed later, a missense DCLRE1C variant was found to be linked to TCR beta V- and J-gene trimming. Follow-up analysis found HLA locus-dependent TCR association rates, highest for DRB1 and lowest for HLA-C.

To note about this clone: Its target is not known.

The germline V gene encodes CDR1 SGHNT and CDR2 YYREEE (reference sequence). The CDR3 loop spans 12 amino acids. V gave up 3 bases and J gave up 8 bases; unmatched junction bases: 4. Sequencing was performed on PBMCs. The chain employs TRBV5-4 and TRBJ1-1, with 7 bases matching TRBD1. This clonotype was sampled from a young man in good health and CMV-seronegative. CDR3 amino acids: CASSSHRGEAFF. The CDR3 region has the DNA TGTGCCAGCAGCTCCCACAGGGGAGAAGCTTTCTTT.